The entry below gives a single T cell receptor (beta chain) sequence along with its context. Its antigen is as yet unknown. The sample originates from a study of cytomegalovirus exposure and HLA in healthy donors. The method was immunoSEQ multiplex PCR; TCRdb's version includes in-frame clones alone and lacks a portion of them. The repertoire holds about 160,000 clones, with roughly 89% as singletons. The donors were members of the approximately 130-subject validation cohort (separate from the approximately 730-subject first cohort). Broader study findings: CMV antigen specificity was confirmed in vitro for three CMV-associated chains.

The sequence was collected from a woman aged 18-29 years in good health and CMV-seropositive. The sequenced material came from PBMCs.

This CDR3 reads CASSPFAGGYTGNTIYF. The CDR3 nucleotides are TGCGCCAGCAGTCCCTTTGCAGGGGGCTATACTGGAAACACCATATATTTT. The rearrangement links TRBV10-1 to TRBJ1-3, with 8 positions matching TRBD1. The CDR3 has 17 amino acids. V was clipped by 5 bases and J by 2 bases; unmatched bases: 11. Germline-derived CDR1 and CDR2 are WNHNN and SYGVQD (reference sequence).